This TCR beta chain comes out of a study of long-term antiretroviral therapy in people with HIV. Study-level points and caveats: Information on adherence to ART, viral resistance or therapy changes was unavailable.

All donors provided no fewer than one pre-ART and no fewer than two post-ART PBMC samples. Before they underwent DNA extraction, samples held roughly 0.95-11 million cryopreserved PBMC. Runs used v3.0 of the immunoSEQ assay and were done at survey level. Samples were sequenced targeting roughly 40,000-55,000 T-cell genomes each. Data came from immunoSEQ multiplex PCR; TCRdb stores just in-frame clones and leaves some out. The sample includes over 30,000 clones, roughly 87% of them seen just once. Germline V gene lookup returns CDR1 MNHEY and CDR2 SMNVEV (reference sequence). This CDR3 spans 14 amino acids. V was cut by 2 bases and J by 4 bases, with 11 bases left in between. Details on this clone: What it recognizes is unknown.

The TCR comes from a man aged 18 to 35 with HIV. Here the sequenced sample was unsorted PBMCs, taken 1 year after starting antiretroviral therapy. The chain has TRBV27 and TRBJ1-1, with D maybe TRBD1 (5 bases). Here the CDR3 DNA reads TGTGCCAGCAGTTTAATCGGGGCTGCCACTGAAGCTTTCTTT. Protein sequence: CASSLIGAATEAFF.